The rows below give T cell receptor beta chains drawn from one sample of a study of CXCR3-negative and CXCR3-positive naive CD8 T cells. TCRdb re-called the 5' RACE reads, yielding one record per CDR3 amino acid sequence without DNA. The data include some 50,000 distinct CDR3 sequences; the top ten clones carry about 1.4%. The sequencing input was naive CXCR3- CD8+ T cells from blood. All receptors come from a human donor in good health. Some clones in this sample may be carry-over from other donors' samples. Each CDR3 is given with its conserved first and last residue. Each record gives: J gene, V gene, clone size, CDR3 protein. Expanded clones are given a class, and other clones once, few, many or no size at all.

j_call: TRBJ2-7; v_call: TRBV28; clone_size: NA; cdr3_aa: CASSPGLEDYEQYF
j_call: TRBJ2-7; v_call: TRBV28; clone_size: NA; cdr3_aa: CASVGNTAYEQYF
j_call: TRBJ2-7; v_call: TRBV5-1; clone_size: medium-sized; cdr3_aa: CASSLAGSYEQYF
j_call: TRBJ2-1; v_call: TRBV27; clone_size: NA; cdr3_aa: CASSSMTNNEQFF
j_call: TRBJ2-1; v_call: TRBV12-3/TRBV12-4; clone_size: NA; cdr3_aa: CASSLEAYNEQFF
j_call: TRBJ2-7; v_call: TRBV7-3; clone_size: NA; cdr3_aa: CASSPGTGAYEQYF
j_call: TRBJ2-3; v_call: TRBV6-2/TRBV6-3; clone_size: NA; cdr3_aa: CASSFPASGTSGDTQYF
j_call: TRBJ2-1; v_call: TRBV29-1; clone_size: NA; cdr3_aa: CSVEDRVGGFNEQFF
j_call: TRBJ2-7; v_call: TRBV19; clone_size: NA; cdr3_aa: CASSILGGTYEQYF
j_call: TRBJ2-7; v_call: TRBV6-5; clone_size: NA; cdr3_aa: CASSYSSGGPYEQYF
j_call: TRBJ2-3; v_call: TRBV29-1; clone_size: NA; cdr3_aa: CSVEDTNTDTQYF
j_call: TRBJ2-1; v_call: TRBV28; clone_size: NA; cdr3_aa: CASSLRTGRRGLDNEQFF
j_call: TRBJ2-1; v_call: TRBV28; clone_size: NA; cdr3_aa: CASGGPGTTYNEQFF
j_call: TRBJ1-5; v_call: TRBV7-8; clone_size: NA; cdr3_aa: CASSLGQGDSEFQPQHF
j_call: TRBJ1-5; v_call: TRBV28; clone_size: NA; cdr3_aa: CASSDRKGKNSNQPQHF
j_call: TRBJ1-2; v_call: TRBV29-1; clone_size: NA; cdr3_aa: CSVEDATSGLDGYTF
j_call: TRBJ2-7; v_call: TRBV7-2; clone_size: NA; cdr3_aa: CASSIEAGDEQYF
j_call: TRBJ2-2; v_call: TRBV20-1; clone_size: NA; cdr3_aa: CSAYNTGELFF
j_call: TRBJ2-7; v_call: TRBV4-1; clone_size: NA; cdr3_aa: CASSQDYTGEWYEQYF
j_call: TRBJ2-7; v_call: TRBV9; clone_size: NA; cdr3_aa: CASSPLVTYEQYF
j_call: TRBJ2-1; v_call: TRBV12-3/TRBV12-4; clone_size: NA; cdr3_aa: CASMASGALEQFF
j_call: TRBJ2-5; v_call: TRBV6-5; clone_size: NA; cdr3_aa: CASSYSRGTHEWTQYF
j_call: TRBJ2-7; v_call: TRBV4-3; clone_size: NA; cdr3_aa: CASSHGDRGGYEQYF
j_call: TRBJ1-2; v_call: TRBV12-3/TRBV12-4; clone_size: NA; cdr3_aa: CASSPSLRTGGENGYTF
j_call: TRBJ2-2; v_call: TRBV5-1; clone_size: NA; cdr3_aa: CASSLHGELFF
j_call: TRBJ1-1; v_call: TRBV5-1; clone_size: NA; cdr3_aa: CASSLVREGTEAFF
j_call: TRBJ1-5; v_call: TRBV7-9; clone_size: NA; cdr3_aa: CASSPDSDQPQHF